Each of the 10 T cell receptor beta chains below was sequenced from the same sample in a study of neurological immune-mediated disorders. TCRdb reprocessed the 5' RACE reads with MiXCR, giving one entry per CDR3 protein. The table has around 130,000 distinct CDR3 sequences, around 3% seen once. Material for sequencing was PBMCs. These receptors originate from a woman in her twenties or thirties with multiple sclerosis.

This clonotype was picked up many times. This chain links TRBV7-9 with TRBJ1-1; D gene uncertain. The germline V gene encodes CDR1 SEHNR and CDR2 FQNEAQ (reference sequence). The CDR3 is made up of 13 amino acids. Trimming cost V 5 bases and J 3 bases, with 10 bases left between them. CDR3 sequence reads: CASSRQADTEAFF. CDR3 coding DNA: TGTGCCAGCAGCCGGCAGGCGGACACTGAAGCTTTCTTT.

This clonotype was seen a few times. This chain connects TRBV5-1 to TRBJ1-1; 9 bases are shared with TRBD1. With V trimmed by 7 bases and J by 7 bases, 8 bases remained unmatched. The CDR3 is 13 residues long. Germline values: CDR1 SGHRS, CDR2 YFSETQ. This CDR3 reads CASRRTGEIEAFF. CDR3 nucleotides: TGCGCCAGCCGTCGGACAGGGGAGATTGAAGCTTTCTTT.

This clonotype has ten or more counts. The rearrangement uses TRBV6-6 and TRBJ1-1; D gene unclear. Per the germline V gene, CDR1 is MNHNY and CDR2 is SVGAGI (reference sequence). This CDR3 is 16 amino acids long. V lost 3 bases and J 2 bases, leaving 16 bases between the germline ends. This CDR3 reads CASSYRVYGINTEAFF. The CDR3 DNA sequence: TGTGCCAGCAGTTATCGGGTTTATGGGATTAACACTGAAGCTTTCTTT.

This clonotype showed up many times. V and J are TRBV7-2 and TRBJ2-7; the D gene is possibly TRBD2 (6 bases). The CDR3 spans 14 residues. V gave up 4 bases and J gave up 4 bases, with 14 bases separating them. Germline values: CDR1 SGHTA, CDR2 FQGNSA. CDR3 protein: CASSSLEGIYEQYF. The CDR3 DNA reads TGTGCCAGCAGCTCCTTGGAGGGTATTTACGAGCAGTACTTC.

This clonotype was detected many times. CDR3 sequence (DNA): TGTGCCAGCAGCCCTCTGGGGGGTGTGGGCACTGAAGCTTTCTTT. Translated, it gives CASSPLGGVGTEAFF. The gene calls are TRBV7-6 and TRBJ1-1; D is perhaps TRBD1 (5 bases). V was cut by 5 bases and J by 4 bases, with 17 bases left in between. Germline lookup yields CDR1 SGHVS and CDR2 FNYEAQ. This CDR3 is 15 amino acids long.

This clonotype was detected ten times or more. This chain links TRBV5-1 with TRBJ2-7; 12 positions match TRBD1. Germline V CDR1 and CDR2: SGHRS, YFSETQ. This CDR3 has 15 amino acids. The V gene end was trimmed by 4 bases and the J gene end by 4 bases; junction bases not matched to a gene: 6. CDR3 coding DNA: TGCGCCAGCAGCCCGGAGGGACAGGGGGCTTACGAGCAGTACTTC. Translation gives CASSPEGQGAYEQYF.

Ten or more counts support this clonotype. V and J are TRBV27 and TRBJ1-1, with D uncertain. The CDR3 runs 14 residues. V lost 1 base and J 1 base, leaving 7 bases between the germline ends. The germline V gene encodes CDR1 MNHEY and CDR2 SMNVEV (reference sequence). The CDR3 DNA follows: TGTGCCAGCAGTTTATTAGGCAGGAACACTGAAGCTTTCTTT. Its protein is CASSLLGRNTEAFF.

The sample holds many counts of this clonotype. The rearrangement uses TRBV7-9 and TRBJ2-3; TRBD2 aligns across 7 bases. The CDR3 runs 15 residues. The J segment lost 4 bases and the V segment lost 5 bases, leaving 9 bases of the junction unmatched. The germline gives CDR1 SEHNR, CDR2 FQNEAQ (reference sequence). CDR3 DNA sequence: TGTGCCAGCAGCGTAACTCAGCGGGGCCCAGATACGCAGTATTTT. Translated, it gives CASSVTQRGPDTQYF. Complete variable domain (other parts from reference TRBV7-9 and TRBJ2-3): DTGVSQNPRHKITKRGQNVTFRCDPISEHNRLYWYRQTLGQGPEFLTYFQNEAQLEKSRLLSDRFSAERPKGSFSTLEIQRTEQGDSAMYLCASSVTQRGPDTQYFGPGTRLTVL.

Comment on this clonotype: A much larger clone differs by one base, so this may be a read error. This chain uses TRBV5-1 with TRBJ2-2, with D possibly matching TRBD1 (5 bases). The germline V gene has CDR1 SGHRS and CDR2 YFSETQ. CDR3 length equals 15 residues. This CDR3 is CASSPSAGNNGELFF. The CDR3 nucleotides read TGCGCCAGCAGCCCCTCCGCAGGGAACAACGGGGAGCTGTTTTTT. Complete variable domain (other parts from reference TRBV5-1 and TRBJ2-2): KAGVTQTPRYLIKTRGQQVTLSCSPISGHRSVSWYQQTPGQGLQFLFEYFSETQRNKGNFPGRFSGRQFSNSRSEMNVSTLELGDSALYLCASSPSAGNNGELFFGEGSRLTVL.

This clonotype turned up a few times. This chain joins TRBV19 and TRBJ1-4; 10 bases match TRBD1. Germline assignment: CDR1 LNHDA and CDR2 SQIVND (reference sequence). This CDR3 is built from 14 residues. The trim removed 7 bases at V and 7 bases at J, leaving 6 bases unmatched. The CDR3 DNA follows: TGTGCCAGTACCTCCGGGACAGGGGCTGAAAAACTGTTTTTT. Translating gives CASTSGTGAEKLFF.